The next 25 T cell receptor beta chains were all read from a single sample in a study of neoadjuvant anti-PD-1 for oral cavity cancer. Generated by immunoSEQ multiplex PCR, the TCRdb table keeps only in-frame clones and is missing some. The repertoire holds 70,000 to 95,000 clones, with less than 85% as singletons. The material was PBMCs, obtained before nivolumab (anti-PD-1) treatment. Source of these receptors: a person aged 40 to 85 with oral cavity squamous cell carcinoma.

The V gene is TRBV4-2, the J gene TRBJ2-6; no clear D gene. The CDR3 covers 16 residues. From germline, CDR1 is LGHNA and CDR2 YNFKEQ. Trimming left V 3 bases short and J 0 bases short, with 9 bases between. For the CDR3, the DNA is TGTGCCAGCAGCCACCCTCCGACCTCTGGGGCCAACGTCCTGACTTTC. It encodes CASSHPPTSGANVLTF.

The chain uses TRBV29-1 and TRBJ1-4; possibly TRBD1 for D (6 bases). V dropped 7 bases and J dropped 1 base, with 16 bases sitting between them. The germline gives CDR1 SQVTM, CDR2 ANQGSEA. This CDR3 comprises 15 residues. Here the CDR3 DNA reads TGCAGCGCCGTGGTGGGGGGCCGAACTAATGAAAAACTGTTTTTT. It is translated as CSAVVGGRTNEKLFF.

V gene TRBV6-6 combines with J gene TRBJ1-2; tentatively, D is TRBD1 (5 bases). CDR1 and CDR2 (germline): MNHNY, SVGAGI (reference sequence). Trimming took off 0 bases at V and 9 bases at J, with 8 bases between the two ends. The CDR3 sequence is 12 residues long. The CDR3 protein is CASSYSSGSYTF. In nucleotides, the CDR3 is TGTGCCAGCAGTTACTCGTCAGGGAGCTACACCTTC.

The chain has TRBV5-1 and TRBJ2-7; 9 nucleotides match TRBD1. After removal of 0 bases from V and 3 bases from J, the junction contained 4 bases not matched to a gene. Germline V gene lookup returns CDR1 SGHRS and CDR2 YFSETQ. This CDR3 is built from 15 residues. The CDR3: CASSLGTGEDYEQYF. Here the CDR3 DNA reads TGCGCCAGCAGCTTGGGGACAGGGGAAGACTACGAGCAGTACTTC.

J is TRBJ1-1 and V is TRBV7-2; 9 bases are shared with TRBD1. V dropped 5 bases and J dropped 4; count of bases not matched to a gene: 5. The CDR3 covers 14 residues. Germline CDR1 reads SGHTA; CDR2 reads FQGNSA. DNA of the CDR3: TGTGCCAGCAGCGCAATGACAGGGGGCACTGAAGCTTTCTTT. This gives the protein CASSAMTGGTEAFF.

The V gene is TRBV19, the J gene TRBJ2-5, with TRBD2 matching over 11 bases. The CDR3 spans 14 residues. The V segment lost 7 bases and the J segment 4 bases; nucleotides outside the gene matches: 5. CDR1 LNHDA and CDR2 SQIVND come from the germline V gene (reference sequence). For the CDR3, the DNA is TGTGCCAGTAAAACTAGCGGGAGAAGAGAGACCCAGTACTTC. Protein product: CASKTSGRRETQYF.

The gene calls are TRBV5-6 and TRBJ1-3; 7 positions match TRBD1. J lost 0 bases, V lost 2 bases, and 5 bases had no gene match. The CDR3 extends over 16 amino acids. Germline assignment: CDR1 SGHDT and CDR2 YYEEEE. The CDR3 region is CASSLKRDSSGNTIYF. CDR3 DNA: TGTGCCAGCAGCTTAAAGAGGGACAGCTCTGGAAACACCATATATTTT. Filled out from reference TRBV5-6 and TRBJ1-3, the complete variable domain reads DAGVTQSPTHLIKTRGQQVTLRCSPKSGHDTVSWYQQALGQGPQFIFQYYEEEERQRGNFPDRFSGHQFPNYSSELNVNALLLGDSALYLCASSLKRDSSGNTIYFGEGSWLTVV.

Only one count was recorded for this clone. This chain links TRBV6-5 with TRBJ2-3; TRBD1 is a possible D gene (6 bases). The ends were cut back, 6 bases at V and 0 bases at J, with 7 bases in the middle. The V gene's germline CDR1 is MNHEY and CDR2 SVGAGI. The CDR3 loop spans 13 amino acids. This CDR3 is CASRQGSTDTQYF. The CDR3 DNA follows: TGTGCCAGCAGACAGGGCAGCACAGATACGCAGTATTTT.

This chain connects TRBV5-6 to TRBJ1-3; D may be TRBD1 (5 bases). Germline loops: CDR1 SGHDT, CDR2 YYEEEE. The length of the CDR3 is 15 residues. The V and J ends lost 4 bases and 4 bases respectively, with 15 bases between them. The CDR3 DNA follows: TGTGCCAGCAGCGCGGGACCCACCGGGGGAAACACCATATATTTT. Residues: CASSAGPTGGNTIYF.

The rearrangement joins TRBV15 to TRBJ1-1; D is possibly TRBD1 (5 bases). V gave up 3 bases and J gave up 1 base, with 12 bases separating them. Germline V CDR1 and CDR2: LNHNV, YYDKDF (reference sequence). CDR3 length: 15 residues. The DNA of the CDR3 is TGTGCCACCAGCAGCGGCAGGGTATGGAACACTGAAGCTTTCTTT. This codes for CATSSGRVWNTEAFF.

This clone rates as medium-sized (0.01 to 0.1%). The chain couples TRBV10-1 to TRBJ2-3; 8 nucleotides line up with TRBD2. Trimming cost V 4 bases and J 10 bases; bases outside gene matches: 13. CDR3 length equals 15 residues. Germline V gene sequence: CDR1 WNHNN, CDR2 SYGVQD (reference sequence). The CDR3: CASSVQRENSGAQYF. In DNA, the CDR3 is TGCGCCAGCAGTGTCCAGCGGGAGAATTCCGGAGCGCAGTATTTT.

The V gene is TRBV6-6, the J gene TRBJ1-2; D may be TRBD1 (6 bases). Per the germline V gene, CDR1 is MNHNY and CDR2 is SVGAGI (reference sequence). CDR3 length: 12 residues. Trimming shortened V by 9 bases and J by 5 bases, and 13 bases separated the two germline ends. The CDR3 DNA reads TGTGCCAGTGAAGGGGGGGGATATGGCTACACCTTC. Its translation: CASEGGGYGYTF.

The chain uses TRBV9 and TRBJ2-1, with D uncertain. Germline V CDR1 and CDR2: SGDLS, YYNGEE. V shed 2 bases and J shed 3 bases, with 3 bases lying between them. This CDR3 is built from 12 residues. This CDR3 reads CASSVGYNEQFF. In DNA form, the CDR3 reads TGTGCCAGCAGCGTCGGCTACAATGAGCAGTTCTTC.

The chain carries TRBV30 and TRBJ2-5; 12 positions agree with TRBD1. The trim removed 2 bases at V and 4 bases at J, leaving 2 bases unmatched. Germline-derived CDR1 and CDR2 are GTSNPN and SVGIG (reference sequence). The CDR3 runs to 14 residues. CDR3 nucleotides: TGTGCCTGGAGTAGGGGACAGGGGGCAGAGACCCAGTACTTC. Translation gives CAWSRGQGAETQYF. Filled out from reference TRBV30 and TRBJ2-5, the complete variable domain reads SQTIHQWPATLVQPVGSPLSLECTVEGTSNPNLYWYRQAAGRGLQLLFYSVGIGQISSEVPQNLSASRPQDRQFILSSKKLLLSDSGFYLCAWSRGQGAETQYFGPGTRLLVL.

This chain connects TRBV6-1 to TRBJ2-5; TRBD2 agrees at 11 bases. The V gene end was trimmed by 10 bases and the J gene end by 4 bases; junction bases not matched to a gene: 8. The CDR3 runs 14 residues. Germline CDR1 reads MNHNS; CDR2 reads SASEGT. The CDR3 here is CAIDDSGRGETQYF. The CDR3, as DNA: TGTGCCATCGATGATAGCGGGAGGGGAGAGACCCAGTACTTC.

The rearrangement uses TRBV7-8 and TRBJ1-4; possible D gene TRBD1, 5 bases. The CDR3 loop spans 16 amino acids. The V end lost 4 bases, the J end lost 0 bases, and 12 bases lay between the germline ends. Germline loops: CDR1 SGHVS, CDR2 FQNEAQ. Here the CDR3 DNA reads TGTGCCAGCAGCTCGACAGATCTTCCAACTAATGAAAAACTGTTTTTT. Protein: CASSSTDLPTNEKLFF.

V is TRBV14 and J is TRBJ2-3; 10 positions agree with TRBD2. The junction had 6 bases not matched to a gene; V was cut back by 1 base and J by 5 bases. The CDR3 runs to 16 residues. Germline CDR1 is SGHDN and CDR2 is FVKESK. The CDR3, as DNA: TGTGCCAGCAGCCAAGGGGAGCTAGCGGGAGTAGATACGCAGTATTTT. This gives the protein CASSQGELAGVDTQYF.

This CDR3 reads CASSEGTTGDTQYF. The CDR3 DNA sequence: TGTGCCAGCAGTGAAGGGACTACCGGAGATACGCAGTATTTT. The V gene is TRBV2, the J gene TRBJ2-3; D might be TRBD2 (6 bases). Germline values: CDR1 SNHLY, CDR2 FYNNEI. The CDR3 length is 14 residues. The V end was cut by 1 base, the J end by 5 bases, with 10 bases between.

This clone was counted only a few times. This chain links TRBV9 with TRBJ2-1; 14 positions match TRBD2. The CDR3 length is 18 residues. From germline, CDR1 is SGDLS and CDR2 YYNGEE. The junction had 6 bases not matched to a gene; V was cut back by 4 bases and J by 0 bases. The CDR3 DNA reads as TGTGCCAGCAGCTTGGGACTAGCGGGAGCGAGCTCCTACAATGAGCAGTTCTTC. Protein: CASSLGLAGASSYNEQFF.

The gene calls are TRBV19 and TRBJ1-1; D might be TRBD1 (5 bases). Trimming removed 6 bases from V and 0 bases from J, with 8 bases in between. This CDR3 region has 13 residues. The V gene's germline CDR1 is LNHDA and CDR2 SQIVND (reference sequence). CDR3 protein: CASRGTMNTEAFF. In DNA form, the CDR3 reads TGTGCCAGTAGGGGGACTATGAACACTGAAGCTTTCTTT.

This chain joins TRBV2 and TRBJ1-5; 8 positions match TRBD1. Germline loops: CDR1 SNHLY, CDR2 FYNNEI. V was clipped by 7 bases and J by 4 bases; unmatched bases: 12. The CDR3 loop spans 16 amino acids. CDR3 sequence reads: CASNRGSRGPNQPQHF. The CDR3 DNA is TGTGCCAGCAACCGTGGCAGCAGGGGGCCTAATCAGCCCCAGCATTTT.

The J gene is TRBJ2-3, the V gene TRBV6-6; 7 bases fit TRBD1. The germline V gene has CDR1 MNHNY and CDR2 SVGAGI (reference sequence). The CDR3 contains 14 residues. J was trimmed by 4 bases and V by 6 bases; bases with no gene match: 7. The CDR3 DNA is TGTGCCAGCAGAAGAGGACAGGCGGCAGATACGCAGTATTTT. It is translated as CASRRGQAADTQYF.

This sequence joins TRBV10-3 and TRBJ1-2; 11 bases align to TRBD1. The CDR3 covers 15 residues. With 5 bases clipped from V and 8 bases from J, the junction kept 10 bases outside the gene matches. Per germline, CDR1 ENHRY and CDR2 SYGVKD. CDR3 protein: CAISSLDRGREGYTF. The CDR3 DNA reads as TGTGCCATCAGTAGTTTGGACAGGGGGCGAGAAGGCTACACCTTC.

The rearrangement joins TRBV10-3 to TRBJ2-3, with unresolved D. Germline V gives CDR1 ENHRY, CDR2 SYGVKD. Between the trimmed V and J ends, which lost 11 bases and 1 base, there was a span of 16 bases. CDR3 length equals 14 residues. The CDR3 DNA is TGTGCCTCGTCTCAGGCCACCGGCACAGATACGCAGTATTTT. Translating gives CASSQATGTDTQYF.

There are a few counts of this clone. The rearrangement uses TRBV2 and TRBJ1-1; D is uncertain. Trimming pared 5 bases from V and 5 bases from J, leaving 6 bases between. The germline V gene has CDR1 SNHLY and CDR2 FYNNEI. The CDR3 spans 11 residues. The CDR3 here is CASSPQTEAFF. The CDR3 nucleotides read TGTGCCAGCAGTCCCCAGACTGAAGCTTTCTTT. Full variable domain (rest looked up from reference TRBV2 and TRBJ1-1): EPEVTQTPSHQVTQMGQEVILRCVPISNHLYFYWYRQILGQKVEFLVSFYNNEISEKSEIFDDQFSVERPDGSNFTLKIRSTKLEDSAMYFCASSPQTEAFFGQGTRLTVV.